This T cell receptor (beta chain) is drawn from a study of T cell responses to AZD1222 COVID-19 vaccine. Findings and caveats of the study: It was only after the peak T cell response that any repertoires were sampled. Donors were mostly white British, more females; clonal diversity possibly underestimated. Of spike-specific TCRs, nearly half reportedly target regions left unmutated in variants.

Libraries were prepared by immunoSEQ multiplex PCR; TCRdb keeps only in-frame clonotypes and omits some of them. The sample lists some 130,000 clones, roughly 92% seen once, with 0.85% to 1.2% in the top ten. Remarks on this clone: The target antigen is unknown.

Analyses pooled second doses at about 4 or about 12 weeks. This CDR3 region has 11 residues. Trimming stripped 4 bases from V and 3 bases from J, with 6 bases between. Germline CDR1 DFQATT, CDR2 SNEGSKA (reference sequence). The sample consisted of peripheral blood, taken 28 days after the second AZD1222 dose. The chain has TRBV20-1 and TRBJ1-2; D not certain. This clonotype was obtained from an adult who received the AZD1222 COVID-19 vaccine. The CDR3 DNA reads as TGCAGTGCTAACCTCCACTATGGCTACACCTTC. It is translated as CSANLHYGYTF.